This T cell receptor (beta chain) was found in a study of early T cells in non-severe SARS-CoV-2 infection. Study details: Sequencing of unsorted whole blood was done on bulk RNA, leaving chains unpaired.

Separate cDNA molecules each had unique molecular identifiers attached to them. From the 5' RACE reads, TCRdb called clonotypes with MiXCR, one entry per CDR3 protein. The sample gives roughly 43,000 distinct CDR3 sequences, over 5% of which show up once; roughly 5.2% is in the top ten. In this sample, this clonotype turned up a few times. Sequenced here: whole blood, sampled at baseline. This sequence was found in an adult who was a healthcare worker with PCR-confirmed SARS-CoV-2 infection or an uninfected control (not recorded which).

The CDR3 sequence: CASSSGTRTDTQYF. Written as DNA, the CDR3 is TGTGCCAGTAGTAGCGGGACACGCACAGATACGCAGTATTTT. This chain joins TRBV19 and TRBJ2-3; either TRBD1 or TRBD2 may supply D (6 bases each). Between the trimmed V and J ends, which lost 4 bases and 1 base, there was a span of 9 bases. Germline CDR1 and CDR2: LNHDA and SQIVND (reference sequence). This CDR3 spans 14 amino acids.